The T cell receptor beta chain described here comes from a study of shared T cell receptors in the human thymus. Using immunoSEQ multiplex PCR, the repertoire was profiled, and TCRdb retains in-frame clones only, with some absent. The top ten hold over 0.008% of the sample, which has about 660,000 clones, more than 75% seen once. V dropped 1 base and J dropped 0; count of bases not matched to a gene: 3. This CDR3 spans 15 amino acids. Germline V CDR1 and CDR2: MDHEN, SYDVKM. These data also featured in a second study, about human thymus T cells.

The material sequenced was thymocytes. The sequence was collected from a boy under two years old with a congenital heart defect. The chain recombines TRBV28 with TRBJ2-7; TRBD1 agrees at 7 bases. The CDR3 spells CASSLYGQVSYEQYF. The CDR3, as DNA: TGTGCCAGCAGTTTATACGGACAGGTCTCCTACGAGCAGTACTTC. Variable domain in full (rest from reference TRBV28 and TRBJ2-7): DVKVTQSSRYLVKRTGEKVFLECVQDMDHENMFWYRQDPGLGLRLIYFSYDVKMKEKGDIPEGYSVSREKKERFSLILESASTNQTSMYLCASSLYGQVSYEQYFGPGTRLTVT.